This entry is about one T cell receptor beta chain. Its target is unknown. Other DNA sequences from this sample encode an identical CDR3 as well. This specimen belongs to a study of cytomegalovirus exposure and HLA in healthy donors. Across the whole study: The roughly 130 validation repertoires, a later analysis reported, used the same platform as the 600 to 700 repertoires from the first cohort.

The repertoire was sequenced with immunoSEQ multiplex PCR; TCRdb's copy has only in-frame clones and lacks some. The profile shows approximately 300,000 clones, 86% of them singletons. This CDR3 region has 14 residues. CDR1 KGHSH and CDR2 LQKENI come from the germline V gene. V lost 2 bases and J 1 base, leaving 9 bases between the germline ends. Findings and limits, study-wide: Despite most TCR sequences being rare, some public TCRs occurred in many donors. Confirmation in vitro established that three CMV-associated chains were specific for CMV antigens. The listing of 150 to 200 TCR beta chains classed them as cytomegalovirus-associated.

The sequence was collected from a woman under 30 in good health and CMV-seronegative. Sequencing was performed on PBMCs. The chain recombines TRBV18 with TRBJ2-7, with a possible D match to TRBD1 (6 bases). The CDR3 spells CASSPGQSSYEQYF. In nucleotides, the CDR3 is TGTGCCAGCTCACCAGGACAGTCTTCCTACGAGCAGTACTTC.